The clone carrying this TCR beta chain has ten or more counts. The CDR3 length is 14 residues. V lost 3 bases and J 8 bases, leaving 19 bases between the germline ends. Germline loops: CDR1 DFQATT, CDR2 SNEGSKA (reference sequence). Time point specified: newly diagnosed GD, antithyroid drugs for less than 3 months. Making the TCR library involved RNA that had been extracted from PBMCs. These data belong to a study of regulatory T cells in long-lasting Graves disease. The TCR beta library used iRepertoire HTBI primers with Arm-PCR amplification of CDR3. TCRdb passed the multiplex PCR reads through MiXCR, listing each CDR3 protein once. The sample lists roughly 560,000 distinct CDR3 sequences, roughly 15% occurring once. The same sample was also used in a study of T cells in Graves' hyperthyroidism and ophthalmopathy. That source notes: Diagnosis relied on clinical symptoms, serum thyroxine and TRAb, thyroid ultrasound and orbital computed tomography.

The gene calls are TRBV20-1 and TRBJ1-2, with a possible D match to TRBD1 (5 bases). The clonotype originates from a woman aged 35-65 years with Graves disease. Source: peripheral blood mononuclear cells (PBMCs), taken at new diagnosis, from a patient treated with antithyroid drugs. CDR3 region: CSASFDGGDGGYTF. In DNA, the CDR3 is TGCAGTGCTAGTTTTGACGGGGGGGACGGAGGCTACACCTTC.